The 16 T cell receptor beta chains given below trace back to one sample, sequenced in a study of cytomegalovirus exposure and HLA in healthy donors. The PCR contained 60 Vbeta and 13 Jbeta primers. Repertoires were generated with immunoSEQ multiplex PCR, while TCRdb's copy carries only in-frame clones and drops some. The sample has over 100,000 clones; 55% to 75% are singletons. What was sequenced was PBMCs. The receptor source for this set is a man aged 50 or older in good health and CMV-seropositive.

In its sample, this clone was seen once. This specimen includes other DNA sequences encoding the same CDR3. The chain has TRBV5-1 and TRBJ1-1; D ambiguous. The CDR3 runs to 14 residues. Per the germline V gene, CDR1 is SGHRS and CDR2 is YFSETQ. Trimming took 0 bases from V and 0 from J, leaving 6 bases between them. The CDR3: CASSLGDLNTEAFF. CDR3 nucleotides: TGCGCCAGCAGCTTGGGAGATCTGAACACTGAAGCTTTCTTT.

This rearrangement joins TRBV2 to TRBJ1-5; 7 nucleotides match TRBD1. Germline V gene lookup returns CDR1 SNHLY and CDR2 FYNNEI. V trimming: 8 bases; J trimming: 4 bases; junction bases outside the gene matches: 2. This CDR3 spans 12 amino acids. CDR3 sequence: CASLGQNQPQHF. DNA for the CDR3: TGTGCCAGCCTGGGACAGAATCAGCCCCAGCATTTT.

As to this clone: At one end the junction does not follow the germline gene, possibly because of a read error. V is TRBV5-5 and J is TRBJ1-6, with a possible D match to TRBD1 (5 bases). Germline values: CDR1 SGHKS, CDR2 YYEKEE (reference sequence). The CDR3 runs to 14 residues. The CDR3 spells CASSLSSGDSPLHF. CDR3 sequence (DNA): TGTGCCAGCAGCTTGAGTTCGGGGGATTCTCCCCTCCACTTT.

The CDR3 reads CASSHREGNYGYTF. Written as DNA, the CDR3 is TGTGCCAGCAGTCACAGGGAGGGTAACTATGGCTACACCTTC. The chain links TRBV6-6 to TRBJ1-2; D is possibly TRBD1 (6 bases). The germline V gene has CDR1 MNHNY and CDR2 SVGAGI (reference sequence). The germline V and J ends were trimmed by 5 bases and 1 base, with 11 bases remaining between them. The CDR3 has 14 amino acids.

V and J are TRBV6-4 and TRBJ2-1; no clear D gene. The V gene's germline CDR1 is MRHNA and CDR2 SNTAGT. The CDR3 spans 15 residues. V lost 5 bases and J 9 bases, leaving 20 bases between the germline ends. The CDR3 spells CASSRVGQLGSEQFF. The CDR3 DNA sequence: TGTGCCAGCAGTCGAGTTGGGCAGTTAGGATCTGAGCAGTTCTTC.

This clone was observed once. This chain uses TRBV28 with TRBJ1-5, with D uncertain. The V gene's germline CDR1 is MDHEN and CDR2 SYDVKM. The CDR3 sequence is 12 residues long. V was trimmed by 6 bases and J by 2 bases, leaving 5 bases between them. CDR3 in amino acids: CASSPGNQPQHF. CDR3 nucleotides: TGTGCCAGCAGCCCTGGCAATCAGCCCCAGCATTTT.

The V call is TRBV18, the J call TRBJ2-7, with 7 positions matching TRBD1. V dropped 2 bases and J dropped 4; count of bases not matched to a gene: 8. This CDR3 contains 15 residues. CDR1 and CDR2 from the germline V gene are KGHSH and LQKENI. In nucleotides, the CDR3 is TGTGCCAGCTCACCAGGGGGACAGAAGTTGTACGAGCAGTACTTC. Residues: CASSPGGQKLYEQYF.

This sequence joins TRBV5-5 and TRBJ2-2; a weak D match, TRBD1 (5 bases). The CDR3 runs 16 residues. Germline V gives CDR1 SGHKS, CDR2 YYEKEE (reference sequence). Trimming removed 4 bases from V and 0 bases from J, with 13 bases in between. CDR3 bases: TGTGCCAGCAGCCACCAGGGCCAGGCGAACACCGGGGAGCTGTTTTTT. It encodes CASSHQGQANTGELFF.

V and J are TRBV11-3 and TRBJ2-3; 7 bases are a match to TRBD2. Germline values: CDR1 SGHNT, CDR2 YENEEA. The CDR3 has 17 amino acids. The V gene end was trimmed by 1 base and the J gene end by 3 bases; junction bases not matched to a gene: 10. CDR3 in DNA: TGTGCCAGCAGCTTAGGAACTGGGCGGGAGTGGACAGATACGCAGTATTTT. Its protein product is CASSLGTGREWTDTQYF.

To note about this clone: A much larger clone differs by one base, so this may be a read error. The chain is built from TRBV11-2 and TRBJ1-2; D is unclear. Between the trimmed V and J ends, which lost 2 bases and 2 bases, there was a span of 3 bases. Germline-derived CDR1 and CDR2 are SGHAT and FQNNGV. CDR3 length: 12 amino acids. The CDR3 DNA follows: TGTGCCAGCAGCTTACAGAACTATGGCTACACCTTC. Amino acid sequence: CASSLQNYGYTF. Full variable domain (remainder filled in from reference TRBV11-2 and TRBJ1-2): EAGVAQSPRYKIIEKRQSVAFWCNPISGHATLYWYQQILGQGPKLLIQFQNNGVVDDSQLPKDRFSAERLKGVDSTLKIQPAKLEDSAVYLCASSLQNYGYTFGSGTRLTVV.

J is TRBJ2-7 and V is TRBV7-9; TRBD1 aligns across 7 bases. J was trimmed by 2 bases and V by 1 base; bases with no gene match: 8. Looked up from germline, CDR1 is SEHNR and CDR2 is FQNEAQ (reference sequence). The CDR3 sequence is 16 residues long. Written as DNA, the CDR3 is TGTGCCAGCAGCTTAGGACAGGGCCATTCTACCTACGAGCAGTACTTC. It specifies CASSLGQGHSTYEQYF.

This rearrangement joins TRBV2 to TRBJ2-3; 9 bases fit TRBD2. The CDR3 totals 13 residues. Losses at the gene ends were 7 bases for V and 4 bases for J; bases not matched to a gene: 3. Germline CDR1 reads SNHLY; CDR2 reads FYNNEI. The CDR3 region is CASKLAGPDTQYF. CDR3 sequence (DNA): TGTGCCAGCAAACTAGCGGGTCCAGATACGCAGTATTTT.

This clone occurred once. This rearrangement joins TRBV6-1 to TRBJ1-5, with 10 positions matching TRBD1. CDR3 length equals 15 residues. J was trimmed by 6 bases and V by 2 bases; bases with no gene match: 4. The germline gives CDR1 MNHNS, CDR2 SASEGT. The DNA of the CDR3 is TGTGCCAGCAGTGAAACAGGACAGGGGGTTCAGCCCCAGCATTTT. Encoded protein: CASSETGQGVQPQHF.

This sequence joins TRBV5-1 and TRBJ1-1; D perhaps matches TRBD1 (5 bases). V lost 7 bases and J 1 base, leaving 14 bases between the germline ends. Germline loops: CDR1 SGHRS, CDR2 YFSETQ. The CDR3 length is 14 residues. CDR3 loop: CASQRDDQNTEAFF. The CDR3 DNA reads as TGCGCCAGCCAGCGGGACGATCAGAACACTGAAGCTTTCTTT.

This chain joins TRBV25-1 and TRBJ2-7, with TRBD2 identical over 8 bases. The V gene end was trimmed by 6 bases and the J gene end by 6 bases; junction bases not matched to a gene: 13. The V gene's germline CDR1 is MGHDK and CDR2 SYGVNS. The CDR3 is 15 residues long. For the CDR3, the DNA is TGTGCCAGCAGCTCCCGGGCGGGGGGCAGGGGCGAGCAGTACTTC. This sequence encodes CASSSRAGGRGEQYF.

V gene TRBV2 combines with J gene TRBJ2-7, with TRBD1 matching over 8 bases. Germline V CDR1 and CDR2: SNHLY, FYNNEI. V lost 3 bases to trimming and J lost 1 base; unmatched junction nucleotides: 5. The CDR3 sequence is 15 residues long. The CDR3 protein is CASSDAGTGSYEQYF. In nucleotides, the CDR3 is TGTGCCAGCAGTGATGCCGGGACAGGATCCTACGAGCAGTACTTC.